This T cell receptor beta chain was sequenced in a study of T cell responses to AZD1222 COVID-19 vaccine. TCRdb's copy holds only in-frame clones and misses some; the assay was immunoSEQ multiplex PCR. The sample includes approximately 150,000 clones, approximately 93% seen only once; the top ten take approximately 0.96%. The V gene's germline CDR1 is MNHEY and CDR2 SVGAGI. The CDR3 sequence is 14 residues long. Trimming removed 2 bases from V and 4 bases from J, with 11 bases in between. This chain links TRBV6-5 with TRBJ1-1; D might be TRBD1 (6 bases). The clonotype originates from an adult in good health. This material consisted of peripheral blood, taken on day 0 of MenACWY control vaccination. Here the CDR3 reads CASSYGRGSTEAFF. The DNA for the CDR3 is TGTGCCAGCAGTTACGGCAGGGGAAGCACTGAAGCTTTCTTT.